These 26 T cell receptor beta chains originate from one sample sequenced in a study of blood T cells in healthy people across ages. Primers used in a second PCR of about 6 to 12 cycles were a sample-barcoded 5' primer and a J-beta primer mix. TCRdb passed the 5' RACE reads through MiXCR, listing each CDR3 protein once. The sample yields 1.5 million to 2 million distinct CDR3 sequences, roughly 50% seen once. The sequencing input was blood. The receptors were gathered from a woman aged 40 to 50 in good health.

This clonotype turned up a few times. V is TRBV12-3 or TRBV12-4 and J is TRBJ1-2; TRBD1 is a possible D gene (5 bases). The V end was cut by 7 bases, the J end by 8 bases, with 20 bases between. The CDR3 sequence is 14 residues long. The CDR3 DNA reads TGTGCCAGCAACCCGGGACGGTCCTCGGGGGGCTACACCTTC. It translates to CASNPGRSSGGYTF.

The genes are TRBV20-1 and TRBJ2-5; 10 bases map to TRBD1. This CDR3 comprises 14 residues. Germline V gene sequence: CDR1 DFQATT, CDR2 SNEGSKA (reference sequence). The trim removed 5 bases at V and 4 bases at J, leaving 7 bases unmatched. The CDR3 sequence: CSAHSGTGAETQYF. DNA of the CDR3: TGCAGTGCTCATTCCGGGACAGGGGCAGAGACCCAGTACTTC.

There are a few counts of this clonotype. The V and J genes are TRBV29-1 and TRBJ1-2, with D tentatively TRBD1 (5 bases). The CDR3 is made up of 12 amino acids. Germline V gene lookup returns CDR1 SQVTM and CDR2 ANQGSEA. Trimming cost V 4 bases and J 6 bases, with 12 bases left between them. CDR3 sequence reads: CSVVGVGNGYTF. The CDR3 coding sequence is TGCAGCGTTGTGGGGGTCGGGAATGGCTACACCTTC.

This chain connects TRBV7-8 to TRBJ1-6, with D possibly matching TRBD1 (6 bases). The V end lost 5 bases, the J end lost 5 bases, and 16 bases lay between the germline ends. The CDR3 runs 16 residues. Germline CDR1 reads SGHVS; CDR2 reads FQNEAQ. CDR3 nucleotides: TGTGCCAGCAGCAGCACAGGGACTCAGGATAATTCACCCCTCCACTTT. Translation gives CASSSTGTQDNSPLHF.

This clonotype was counted only a few times. The V and J genes are TRBV7-2 and TRBJ1-6, with 9 bases that match TRBD1. The CDR3 runs to 14 residues. Germline-derived CDR1 and CDR2 are SGHTA and FQGNSA. Unmatched junction bases numbered 2, after V lost 2 bases and J lost 9 bases. The CDR3 sequence: CASSLWTGASPLHF. The CDR3 nucleotides are TGTGCCAGCAGCTTATGGACAGGGGCTTCACCCCTCCACTTT. The full variable domain, completed using reference TRBV7-2 and TRBJ1-6, is GAGVSQSPSNKVTEKGKDVELRCDPISGHTALYWYRQSLGQGLEFLIYFQGNSAPDKSGLPSDRFSAERTGGSVSTLTIQRTQQEDSAVYLCASSLWTGASPLHFGNGTRLTVT.

J is TRBJ2-5 and V is TRBV5-8; the D gene could be TRBD1 or TRBD2 (5 bases each). Germline V lookup: CDR1 SGHTS, CDR2 YDEGEE. The CDR3 sequence is 16 residues long. V was cut by 4 bases and J by 6 bases, with 22 bases left in between. The CDR3 coding sequence is TGTGCCAGCAGCAGGACCGGGACGGCGGTCGTGAAGACCCAGTACTTC. Protein: CASSRTGTAVVKTQYF.

V usage is TRBV20-1 and J usage is TRBJ1-5; 8 bases match TRBD1. The CDR3 covers 15 residues. The V gene's germline CDR1 is DFQATT and CDR2 SNEGSKA (reference sequence). Trimming took 5 bases from V and 2 from J; bases not matched to a gene: 8. CDR3 sequence reads: CSAPDRAGGNQPQHF. The CDR3 DNA reads as TGCAGTGCTCCGGACAGGGCCGGGGGCAATCAGCCCCAGCATTTT.

This chain joins TRBV11-2 and TRBJ2-6; 8 bases map to TRBD1. V lost 3 bases and J lost 0; bases outside the gene matches: 4. There are 17 residues in the CDR3. Germline CDR1 and CDR2: SGHAT and FQNNGV. CDR3: CASSLATGASGANVLTF. Here the CDR3 DNA reads TGTGCCAGCAGCTTGGCGACAGGGGCCTCTGGGGCCAACGTCCTGACTTTC.

Only one count was recorded for this clonotype. The chain joins TRBV21-1 to TRBJ2-7; TRBD1, as called in the table, went unchecked against the DNA. TRBV21-1 is marked as a pseudogene. The CDR3 consists of 15 residues. The CDR3 sequence: CASNSTSDRDYEQYF. CDR3 bases: TGTGCCAGTAACTCAACCTCGGACAGAGACTACGAGCAGTACTTC.

This clonotype has just a few counts. This chain uses TRBV6-5 with TRBJ2-5; 10 bases align to TRBD2. Germline CDR1 is MNHEY and CDR2 is SVGAGI. There are 15 residues in the CDR3. V lost 4 bases and J lost 1; bases outside the gene matches: 3. The CDR3 region is CASSFGLAAQETQYF. DNA of the CDR3: TGTGCCAGCAGTTTCGGACTAGCGGCCCAAGAGACCCAGTACTTC.

Only a few counts were recorded for this clonotype. V gene TRBV6-1 combines with J gene TRBJ2-3; D not resolved. Trimming cost V 7 bases and J 0 bases, with 23 bases left between them. Germline-derived CDR1 and CDR2 are MNHNS and SASEGT. The length of the CDR3 is 18 residues. CDR3 amino acids: CASTLLSAPGSSTDTQYF. In DNA form, the CDR3 reads TGTGCCAGCACCCTCCTTTCGGCACCTGGATCGAGCACAGATACGCAGTATTTT.

This clonotype was observed a few times. The chain uses TRBV20-1 and TRBJ2-1, with a possible D match to TRBD2 (6 bases). The CDR3 totals 16 residues. The V gene lost 1 base and the J gene lost 3 bases, with 16 bases spanning the gap. CDR1 is DFQATT and CDR2 is SNEGSKA in the germline V gene (reference sequence). Here the CDR3 reads CSARGGLGTDYNEQFF. CDR3 bases: TGCAGTGCTAGAGGGGGACTGGGCACTGACTACAATGAGCAGTTCTTC.

The chain joins TRBV7-2 to TRBJ2-3; 10 bases line up with TRBD2. Germline V gene data show CDR1 as SGHTA and CDR2 as FQGNSA. This CDR3 has 16 amino acids. The V gene end was trimmed by 1 base and the J gene end by 4 bases; junction bases not matched to a gene: 5. CDR3 amino acids: CASSLVVAGGADTQYF. For the CDR3, the DNA is TGTGCCAGCAGCTTAGTGGTAGCGGGGGGAGCAGATACGCAGTATTTT.

The chain uses TRBV7-2 and TRBJ2-7; D is unresolved. V lost 5 bases and J lost 7, with 9 bases in between. This CDR3 spans 11 amino acids. From germline, CDR1 is SGHTA and CDR2 FQGNSA. CDR3 DNA sequence: TGTGCCAGCAGCGTGACTGGGGAGCAGTACTTC. The encoded protein is CASSVTGEQYF. The variable domain in full, with the rest retrieved from reference TRBV7-2 and TRBJ2-7, is GAGVSQSPSNKVTEKGKDVELRCDPISGHTALYWYRQSLGQGLEFLIYFQGNSAPDKSGLPSDRFSAERTGGSVSTLTIQRTQQEDSAVYLCASSVTGEQYFGPGTRLTVT.

The CDR3 DNA reads TGCAGTGCTACCTTGACTAGCGGGGGGGACCAAGAGACCCAGTACTTC. Protein sequence: CSATLTSGGDQETQYF. J is TRBJ2-5 and V is TRBV20-1; 14 positions match TRBD2. CDR1 is DFQATT, CDR2 SNEGSKA, per germline (reference sequence). The CDR3 runs 16 residues. With V trimmed by 4 bases and J by 0 bases, 4 bases remained unmatched.

The chain links TRBV24-1 to TRBJ2-5; a possible D gene is TRBD2 (6 bases). V lost 4 bases to trimming and J lost 5 bases, with 10 bases between them. The germline V gene encodes CDR1 KGHDR and CDR2 SFDVKD. The CDR3 totals 13 residues. CDR3 amino acids: CATSEGLTETQYF. The CDR3 DNA follows: TGTGCCACCAGTGAGGGACTTACTGAGACCCAGTACTTC.

The chain couples TRBV5-1 to TRBJ2-5; 7 bases map to TRBD2. The CDR3 extends over 15 amino acids. Unmatched junction bases numbered 5, after V lost 3 bases and J lost 0 bases. Germline-derived CDR1 and CDR2 are SGHRS and YFSETQ. CDR3 bases: TGCGCCAGCAGCTGGCAAGGGACTAACCAAGAGACCCAGTACTTC. This codes for CASSWQGTNQETQYF.

In its sample, this clonotype was seen a few times. This chain links TRBV29-1 with TRBJ2-3; 8 bases agree with TRBD1. In germline, CDR1 is SQVTM, CDR2 ANQGSEA. V shed 3 bases, J shed 7 bases, and the junction held 6 bases outside the gene matches. This CDR3 region has 13 residues. CDR3 bases: TGCAGCGTTGAGCGTCAGGGGGCGAATACGCAGTATTTT. Residues: CSVERQGANTQYF.

This rearrangement joins TRBV29-1 to TRBJ1-2; D perhaps matches TRBD1 (6 bases). Trimming stripped 3 bases from V and 0 bases from J, with 8 bases between. This CDR3 has 13 residues. Per germline, CDR1 SQVTM and CDR2 ANQGSEA. In nucleotides, the CDR3 is TGCAGCGTTGAGGGGGACACTAACTATGGCTACACCTTC. Translation gives CSVEGDTNYGYTF.

V gene TRBV10-1 combines with J gene TRBJ2-3; D may be TRBD2 (6 bases). Germline V lookup: CDR1 WNHNN, CDR2 SYGVQD (reference sequence). V gave up 9 bases and J gave up 2 bases, with 12 bases separating them. The CDR3 runs to 13 residues. CDR3 sequence (DNA): TGCGCCAGTGTAGCGGATTCCACAGATACGCAGTATTTT. Its protein product is CASVADSTDTQYF.

The genes are TRBV11-3 and TRBJ2-3, with TRBD1 matching over 10 bases. The CDR3 sequence is 18 residues long. V lost 3 bases, J lost 6 bases, and 15 bases stayed unmatched. CDR1 and CDR2 from the germline V gene are SGHNT and YENEEA. DNA for the CDR3: TGTGCCAGCAGCTTTTCTCCGGGACAGGGGCCTCACGGGGATACGCAGTATTTT. Protein sequence: CASSFSPGQGPHGDTQYF.

This clonotype was observed many times. One end of the junction fails to match germline, which may point to a read error. This sequence joins TRBV5-1 and TRBJ2-5, with 11 bases matching TRBD2. Germline loops: CDR1 SGHRS, CDR2 YFSETQ. This CDR3 spans 16 amino acids. Written as DNA, the CDR3 is TGTGCCAGCAGCTTAGCCTCTAGCGGGGGGCAAGAGACCCAGTACTTC. Translation: CASSLASSGGQETQYF.

Remarks on this clonotype: The junction departs from the called germline gene at one end, perhaps through a read error. CDR3 residues: CACSLRETQYF. The CDR3 DNA sequence: TGTGCCTGCAGCTTGAGGGAGACCCAGTACTTC. The genes are TRBV7-2 and TRBJ2-7; D remains unclear. Near its end, the DNA agrees better with TRBJ2-5, so the J call may be wrong. The CDR3 sequence is 11 residues long. Germline V gene data show CDR1 as SGHTA and CDR2 as FQGNSA.

This chain joins TRBV6-2 or TRBV6-3 and TRBJ2-7; perhaps TRBD2 as D (6 bases). CDR1 and CDR2 (germline): MNHEY, SVGEGT. Between the trimmed V and J ends, which lost 6 bases and 6 bases, there was a span of 9 bases. There are 11 residues in the CDR3. The CDR3 loop is CASRRLGEQYF. CDR3 DNA sequence: TGTGCCAGCAGGCGACTAGGCGAGCAGTACTTC.

This clonotype was recorded once. V and J are TRBV6-2 or TRBV6-3 and TRBJ2-1, with 10 bases lining up with TRBD1. V shed 5 bases and J 6 bases; nucleotides not matched to a gene: 13. CDR3 size: 17 residues. The germline V gene has CDR1 MNHEY and CDR2 SVGEGT. CDR3 nucleotide sequence: TGTGCCAGCAGTCCGACGACAGGGGGCGAGGGGGGCAATGAGCAGTTCTTC. It specifies CASSPTTGGEGGNEQFF.

The J gene is TRBJ1-1, the V gene TRBV6-5; TRBD1 is a possible D gene (6 bases). Germline V gives CDR1 MNHEY, CDR2 SVGAGI. CDR3 length equals 18 residues. Trimming left V 1 base short and J 4 bases short, with 22 bases between. The chain's CDR3 is CASSYLPRLELGGTEAFF. In DNA form, the CDR3 reads TGTGCCAGCAGTTACTTGCCGCGACTAGAATTAGGGGGCACTGAAGCTTTCTTT.